What follows describes a single T cell receptor beta chain. Its cognate antigen is unknown. The sample comes from a study of OX40 agonist ivuxolimab in advanced cancers. From germline, CDR1 is SGHDN and CDR2 FVKESK. V was trimmed by 4 bases and J by 6 bases, leaving 13 bases between them. The CDR3 contains 13 residues. General study points: Relative to CD4+ cells, CD8+ T cells on average had more expanded clones.

Baseline, cycle 4 day 1, and cycle 7 day 1 were the blood sampling points. Produced via immunoSEQ multiplex PCR; TCRdb's table is partial and in-frame only. The table includes 65,000 to 85,000 clones, roughly 92% detected once. The sequenced sample was CD4+ or CD8+ T cells sorted from blood, obtained in a trial of the OX40 agonist ivuxolimab. This TCR derives from an adult with an advanced solid tumor such as melanoma, head and neck, liver or kidney cancer. V usage is TRBV14 and J usage is TRBJ2-7, with D possibly being TRBD1 (6 bases). As DNA, the CDR3 is TGTGCCAGCAGCCTGGCAAAGGGGGTCGAGCAGTACTTC. It encodes CASSLAKGVEQYF.